This T cell receptor beta chain originates from a study of shared T cell receptors in the human thymus. The CDR3 runs to 16 residues. Libraries were prepared by immunoSEQ multiplex PCR; TCRdb keeps only in-frame clonotypes and omits some of them. Among hundreds of thousands of clones listed, more than 70% were seen once. These data also featured in a second study, about human thymus T cells.

The source is a boy under two years old with a congenital heart defect. The chain carries TRBV21-1 and TRBJ1-3; the table assigns TRBD1, which was not confirmed against the DNA. TRBV21-1 is flagged as a pseudogene. The sequencing sample was made of thymocytes. The CDR3 DNA sequence: TGTGCCAGCAGCAAAGCGGGGGACAGCTCTGGAAACACCATATATTTT. Translation: CASSKAGDSSGNTIYF.